The TCR beta chain described here comes from a study of T cell responses to AZD1222 COVID-19 vaccine. Study-level findings and limits: Clonal diversity was possibly underestimated; the donors were predominantly white British and more often female.

Note on this clone: The antigen remains undetermined.

Measured with immunoSEQ multiplex PCR; TCRdb has only the in-frame clones, and not every one. The data contain 160,000 or so clones, 70% to 90% of them singletons. V shed 5 bases and J 0 bases; nucleotides not matched to a gene: 3. The CDR3 is 15 amino acids. Germline lookup yields CDR1 SGHTA and CDR2 FQGNSA. The chain has TRBV7-2 and TRBJ2-7; the match to TRBD1 covers 11 bases. The source of this sequence is an adult who received the MenACWY meningococcal vaccine as a control. The material was peripheral blood, obtained 28 days after the second dose of the MenACWY control vaccine. The CDR3 nucleotides are TGTGCCAGCAGCCCAGGACAGGGGGCCTCCTACGAGCAGTACTTC. Its translation: CASSPGQGASYEQYF.